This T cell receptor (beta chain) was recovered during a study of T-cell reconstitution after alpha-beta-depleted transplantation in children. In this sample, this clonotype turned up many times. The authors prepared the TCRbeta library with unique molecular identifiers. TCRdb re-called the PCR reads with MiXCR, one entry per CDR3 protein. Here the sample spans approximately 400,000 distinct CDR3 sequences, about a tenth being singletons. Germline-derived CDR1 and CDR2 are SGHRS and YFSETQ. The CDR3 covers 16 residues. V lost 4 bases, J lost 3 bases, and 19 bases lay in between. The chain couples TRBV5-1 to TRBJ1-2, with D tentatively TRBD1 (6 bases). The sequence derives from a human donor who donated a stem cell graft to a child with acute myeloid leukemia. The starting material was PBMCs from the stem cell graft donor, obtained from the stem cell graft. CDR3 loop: CASSLWTTNRDYGYTF. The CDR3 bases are TGCGCCAGCAGCCTTTGGACTACAAACAGGGACTATGGCTACACCTTC.